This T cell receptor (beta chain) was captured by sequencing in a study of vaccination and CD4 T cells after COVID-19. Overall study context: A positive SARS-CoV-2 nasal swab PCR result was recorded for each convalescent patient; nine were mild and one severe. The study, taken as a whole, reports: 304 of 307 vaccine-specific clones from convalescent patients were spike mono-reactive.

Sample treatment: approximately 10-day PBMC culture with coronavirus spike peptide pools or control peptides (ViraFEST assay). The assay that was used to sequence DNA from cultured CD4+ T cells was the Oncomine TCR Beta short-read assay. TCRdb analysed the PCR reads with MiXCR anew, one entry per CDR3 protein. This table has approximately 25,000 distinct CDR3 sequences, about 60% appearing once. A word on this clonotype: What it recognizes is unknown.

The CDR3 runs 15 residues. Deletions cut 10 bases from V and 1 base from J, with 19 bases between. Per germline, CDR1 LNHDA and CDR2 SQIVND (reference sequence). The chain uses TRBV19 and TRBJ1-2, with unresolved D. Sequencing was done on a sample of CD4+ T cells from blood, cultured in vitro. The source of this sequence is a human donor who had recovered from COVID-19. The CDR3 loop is CATKTDRSYNYGYTF. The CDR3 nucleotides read TGTGCCACAAAGACCGACCGATCTTATAACTATGGCTACACCTTC.